This T cell receptor beta chain was captured in a study of cytomegalovirus exposure and HLA in healthy donors. Findings of the study overall: The study recorded 160 or so TCR beta chains that were cytomegalovirus-associated. The majority of CMV-associated TCR beta chains were reported as apparently HLA-restricted in a later analysis.

This clone turned up a few times. What it recognizes is unknown. This PCR relied on a set of 60 Vbeta primers and 13 Jbeta primers. This table comes from immunoSEQ multiplex PCR, and its TCRdb copy is limited to in-frame clones, with some not included. The repertoire holds some 120,000 clones, with roughly 82% as singletons. The V segment lost 0 bases and the J segment 9 bases; nucleotides outside the gene matches: 10. Germline CDR1 and CDR2: SGDLS and YYNGEE. This CDR3 has 17 amino acids. The rearrangement links TRBV9 to TRBJ2-1, with 12 nucleotides matching TRBD2. This TCR came from a woman between 35 and 50 years old in good health and CMV-seropositive. Sequencing used PBMCs. DNA for the CDR3: TGTGCCAGCAGCGTAGCGACTAGCGGGAGTCTCATTCGTGAGCAGTTCTTC. This sequence encodes CASSVATSGSLIREQFF.